Only a few counts were recorded for the clone carrying this T cell receptor beta chain. Antigen: not known. Cultured CD4+ T cell DNA underwent sequencing with the Oncomine TCR Beta short-read assay. TCRdb re-analysed the PCR reads in MiXCR, keeping a single row per CDR3 protein. The sample includes about 2,400 distinct CDR3 sequences, 20% to 25% of them seen just once. Treatment here: approximately 9-day PBMC culture with coronavirus spike peptide pools or control peptides (ViraFEST assay). During the years 2011-2018, before the COVID-19 pandemic, the unexposed donor's CD4+ T cells were collected. Germline CDR1 and CDR2: MNHNS and SASEGT. Trimming took off 10 bases at V and 2 bases at J, with 15 bases between the two ends. CDR3 length equals 13 residues. The sample comes from a study of vaccination and CD4 T cells after COVID-19. Study conclusions and caveats: A nonsignificant median increase from 21 to 38 SARS-CoV-2-reactive clonotypes was observed.

This TCR was recovered from a human donor in good health. Sample: CD4+ T cells from blood, cultured in vitro. The rearrangement links TRBV6-1 to TRBJ2-7; no reliable D call. The CDR3 reads CATARVGPYEQYF. In DNA form, the CDR3 reads TGTGCCACTGCCCGGGTTGGTCCCTACGAGCAGTACTTC.